The T cell receptor (beta chain) described here comes from a study of blood T cell repertoires in COVID-19. In the authors' workflow: How many nucleated cells were present was estimated from reference gene primer amplification. Using immunoSEQ multiplex PCR, the repertoire was profiled, and TCRdb retains in-frame clones only, with some absent. The V and J calls and clone size are taken from that table; D and trimming were inferred from the DNA. Among around 370,000 clones listed, under 95% were seen once. V shed 5 bases and J 2 bases; nucleotides not matched to a gene: 4. The germline CDR1 and CDR2 sequences are SNHLY and FYNNEI. The CDR3 has 14 amino acids.

This clonotype was obtained from a woman younger than 30 who had recovered from COVID-19. Sequenced: peripheral blood. This chain links TRBV2 with TRBJ2-3, with 7 bases identical to TRBD1. The CDR3, as DNA: TGTGCCAGCAGTAGACAGGGCTCCACAGATACGCAGTATTTT. Amino acid sequence: CASSRQGSTDTQYF.